The subject of this entry is one TCR beta chain. Which antigen it targets is not known. No qualities accompany the bases; no much larger clone lies one base away. The study deep-sequenced TCR repertoires of sorted CD4+ and CD8+ blood T cells from severe aplastic anemia patients and healthy subjects. Ficoll-Paque density gradient centrifugation was used to isolate peripheral blood mononuclear cells. Before DNA extraction, CD4+ and CD8+ T cells were sorted with FACS or magnetic beads. Genomic DNA served as template for TCR beta VDJ combination and CDR3 sequence profiling. TCR repertoire sequencing was run on an Illumina HiSeq 2000. In the original analysis: Repertoires were assessed using TRBV/TRBJ rearrangement plots, CDR3 size and DJ length profiles, and Simpson's diversity index. The most abundant DNA sequence in the deep sequencing data was taken as the immunodominant clone. CDR3 amino acid sequences were screened for sharing across subjects and compared with published repertoires and the VDJdb database. TCRdb's own reprocessing of the public reads used fastp at Q25 and MiXCR and kept productive beta chains. Rows are unified per CDR3 protein, each entry keeping the most common DNA and genes. TCRdb, not the authors, supplied the V and J calls. This sample comprises under 350,000 distinct CDR3 sequences, around 60% of them detected only once. 8% of the sample is held by the ten biggest clonotypes.

The data derive from a study of CD8+CD57+ T cells in acquired aplastic anemia (dated by TCRdb to 2016 to 2019). Turning to the overall study: A mean of roughly 2.9 ug of DNA, ranging from about 0.2 to 27.4 ug, was extracted from sorted CD4+ and CD8+ cells. Here is what the overall study found, with its caveats: Roughly 30 CD8+ CDR3 sequences were shared between patients and controls but appeared highly expressed in patients and within their immunodominant clones. CD8+ Simpson's diversity did not differ significantly between patients and healthy controls (P=0.060).

From the germline V gene, CDR1 is SNHLY and CDR2 is FYNNEI. The CDR3 numbers 11 residues from cysteine through phenylalanine. Just CDR3 DNA is preserved here, 33 bases in frame from base 1. V is shortened by 2 bases, J by 11 bases, and the region joining them spans 6 bases. The sample was sorted CD4+, CD8+, or CD8+CD57+ T cells (not recorded which) from PBMCs. This TCR derives from a human donor with severe aplastic anemia or a healthy control (not recorded which). The chain joins TRBV2 to TRBJ1-4, with the D gene call left open. The DNA sequence follows: TGTGCCAGCAGTGAAAAGGACAAACTGTTTTTT. Its amino acids are CASSEKDKLFF.